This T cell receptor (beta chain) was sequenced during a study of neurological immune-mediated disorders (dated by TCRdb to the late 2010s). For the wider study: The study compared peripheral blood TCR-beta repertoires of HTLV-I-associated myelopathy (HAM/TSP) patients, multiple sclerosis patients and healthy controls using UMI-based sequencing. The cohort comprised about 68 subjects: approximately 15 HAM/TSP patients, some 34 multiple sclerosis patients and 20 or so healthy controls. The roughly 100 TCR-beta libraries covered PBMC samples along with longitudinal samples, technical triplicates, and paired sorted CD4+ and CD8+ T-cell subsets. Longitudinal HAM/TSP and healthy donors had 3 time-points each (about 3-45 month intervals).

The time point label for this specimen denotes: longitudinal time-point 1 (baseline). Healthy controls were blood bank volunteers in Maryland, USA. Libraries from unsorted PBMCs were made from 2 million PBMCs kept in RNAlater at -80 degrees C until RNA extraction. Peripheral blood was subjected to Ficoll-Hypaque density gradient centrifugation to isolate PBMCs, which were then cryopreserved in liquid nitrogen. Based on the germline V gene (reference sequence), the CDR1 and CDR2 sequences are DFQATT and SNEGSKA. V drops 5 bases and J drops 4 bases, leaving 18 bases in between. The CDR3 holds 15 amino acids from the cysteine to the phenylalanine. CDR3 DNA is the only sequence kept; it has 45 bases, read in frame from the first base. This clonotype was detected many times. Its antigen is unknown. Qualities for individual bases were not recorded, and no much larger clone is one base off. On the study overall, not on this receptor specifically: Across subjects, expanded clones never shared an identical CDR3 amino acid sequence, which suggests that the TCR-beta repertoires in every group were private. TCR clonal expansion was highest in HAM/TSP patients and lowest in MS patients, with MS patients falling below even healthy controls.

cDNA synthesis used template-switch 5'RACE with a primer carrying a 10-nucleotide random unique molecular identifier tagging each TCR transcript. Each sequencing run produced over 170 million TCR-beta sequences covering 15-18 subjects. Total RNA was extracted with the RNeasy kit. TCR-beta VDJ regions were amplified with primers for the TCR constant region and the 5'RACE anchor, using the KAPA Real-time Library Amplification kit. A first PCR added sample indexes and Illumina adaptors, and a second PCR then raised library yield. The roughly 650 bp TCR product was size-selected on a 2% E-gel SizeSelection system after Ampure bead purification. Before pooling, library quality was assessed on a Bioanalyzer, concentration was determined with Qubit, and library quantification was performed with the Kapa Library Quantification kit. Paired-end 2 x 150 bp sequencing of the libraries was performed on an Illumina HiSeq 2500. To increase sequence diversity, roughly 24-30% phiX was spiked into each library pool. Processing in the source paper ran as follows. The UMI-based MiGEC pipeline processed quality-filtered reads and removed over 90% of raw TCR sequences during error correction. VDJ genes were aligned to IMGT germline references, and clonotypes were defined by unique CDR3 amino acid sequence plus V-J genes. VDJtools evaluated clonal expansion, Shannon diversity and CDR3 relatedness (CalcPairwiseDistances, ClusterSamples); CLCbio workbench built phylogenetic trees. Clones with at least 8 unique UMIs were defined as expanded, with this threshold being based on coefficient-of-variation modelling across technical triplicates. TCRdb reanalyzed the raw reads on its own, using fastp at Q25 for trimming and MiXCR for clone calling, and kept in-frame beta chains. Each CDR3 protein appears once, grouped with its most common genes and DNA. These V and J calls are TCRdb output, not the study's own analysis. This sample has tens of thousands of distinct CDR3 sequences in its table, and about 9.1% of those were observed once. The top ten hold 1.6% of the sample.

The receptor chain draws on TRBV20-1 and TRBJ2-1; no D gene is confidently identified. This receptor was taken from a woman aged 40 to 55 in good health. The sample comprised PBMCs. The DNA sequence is TGCAGTGCTGGCCCCCCCATGGGGAAGTACAATGAGCAGTTCTTC. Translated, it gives CSAGPPMGKYNEQFF.